Shown below are 12 T cell receptor beta chains from a single sample sequenced in a study of cytomegalovirus exposure and HLA in healthy donors. The PCR contained 60 Vbeta and 13 Jbeta primers. TCRdb's table, derived via immunoSEQ multiplex PCR, lists solely in-frame clones and lacks some. Of 150,000 to 200,000 clones in the sample, around 80% were seen once. The specimen sequenced was PBMCs. These receptors were obtained from a woman in her forties in good health and CMV-seronegative.

The chain combines TRBV6-1 with TRBJ2-3, with 9 nucleotides matching TRBD1. Germline CDR1 reads MNHNS; CDR2 reads SASEGT. The CDR3 consists of 14 residues. V gave up 6 bases and J gave up 5 bases; unmatched junction bases: 6. As DNA, the CDR3 is TGTGCCAGCAGACCCCGGACAGGGGTAGATACGCAGTATTTT. This sequence encodes CASRPRTGVDTQYF.

This sequence joins TRBV11-1 and TRBJ1-1; D not resolved. The CDR3 runs to 16 residues. V dropped 1 base and J dropped 6 bases, with 18 bases sitting between them. Germline V gives CDR1 SGHAT, CDR2 FQDESV (reference sequence). CDR3 sequence (DNA): TGTGCCAGCAGCTTAGAGGACCTGTCTCAGAGGGCTGAAGCTTTCTTT. It yields the protein CASSLEDLSQRAEAFF.

This clone came up a few times. The gene calls are TRBV6-5 and TRBJ2-3; 15 positions match TRBD2. Germline lookup yields CDR1 MNHEY and CDR2 SVGAGI. The CDR3 totals 15 residues. V lost 6 bases to trimming and J lost 6 bases; unmatched junction nucleotides: 4. The DNA of the CDR3 is TGTGCCAGCAGCCGGGGACTAGCGGGAGGCGATACGCAGTATTTT. Protein sequence: CASSRGLAGGDTQYF.

This chain's CDR3 is CASSIRQGAVYGYTF. The CDR3 coding sequence is TGTGCCAGCAGTATACGACAGGGGGCGGTCTATGGCTACACCTTC. The rearrangement joins TRBV27 to TRBJ1-2; TRBD1 agrees at 10 bases. The V gene's germline CDR1 is MNHEY and CDR2 SMNVEV (reference sequence). Losses at the gene ends were 5 bases for V and 4 bases for J; bases not matched to a gene: 7. The CDR3 covers 15 residues.

The J gene is TRBJ2-3, the V gene TRBV18; TRBD2 matches at 7 bases. The trim removed 10 bases at V and 6 bases at J, leaving 1 base unmatched. Germline V gives CDR1 KGHSH, CDR2 LQKENI. The CDR3 consists of 10 residues. The CDR3 here is CATGGDTQYF. The CDR3 DNA reads TGTGCCACCGGGGGGGATACGCAGTATTTT. The variable domain in full, with the rest retrieved from reference TRBV18 and TRBJ2-3, is NAGVMQNPRHLVRRRGQEARLRCSPMKGHSHVYWYRQLPEEGLKFMVYLQKENIIDESGMPKERFSAEFPKEGPSILRIQQVVRGDSAAYFCATGGDTQYFGPGTRLTVL.

This clone was seen a few times. The chain employs TRBV6-1 and TRBJ1-5, with a weak D call TRBD1 (5 bases). The CDR3 covers 15 residues. V dropped 1 base and J dropped 4 bases, with 11 bases sitting between them. The V gene's germline CDR1 is MNHNS and CDR2 SASEGT. Here the CDR3 DNA reads TGTGCCAGCAGTGAAGGGGTCAGGGATAATCAGCCCCAGCATTTT. It specifies CASSEGVRDNQPQHF.

V and J are TRBV5-4 and TRBJ1-3, with a weak D call TRBD1 (5 bases). CDR1 and CDR2 from the germline V gene are SGHNT and YYREEE (reference sequence). Trimming pared 2 bases from V and 3 bases from J, leaving 12 bases between. The CDR3 is made up of 15 amino acids. CDR3 region: CASSFRGDYGNTIYF. The DNA of the CDR3 is TGTGCCAGCAGCTTTAGGGGTGATTATGGAAACACCATATATTTT.

This chain links TRBV7-9 with TRBJ1-4; TRBD1 matches at 9 bases. The length of the CDR3 is 17 residues. Germline V gives CDR1 SEHNR, CDR2 FQNEAQ (reference sequence). V shed 5 bases and J 6 bases; nucleotides not matched to a gene: 13. The CDR3 nucleotides are TGTGCCAGCAGCCTCATAAAACAGGGGGCAATTGATGAAAAACTGTTTTTT. This encodes CASSLIKQGAIDEKLFF.

This chain joins TRBV10-3 and TRBJ2-7; 8 nucleotides line up with TRBD2. Germline V CDR1 and CDR2: ENHRY, SYGVKD. CDR3 length: 15 amino acids. V dropped 0 bases and J dropped 4; count of bases not matched to a gene: 5. CDR3 sequence (DNA): TGTGCCATCAGTGAGTCTAGCGGGACATCTTACGAGCAGTACGTC. Its translation is CAISESSGTSYEQYV.

The chain couples TRBV25-1 to TRBJ2-5; 9 positions agree with TRBD2. CDR3 length: 13 amino acids. Unmatched junction bases numbered 8, after V lost 6 bases and J lost 9 bases. Germline V lookup: CDR1 MGHDK, CDR2 SYGVNS. In DNA form, the CDR3 reads TGTGCCAGCAGCGCCGGGCGGGAGGGTCCCCAGTACTTC. Translating it yields CASSAGREGPQYF.

This sequence joins TRBV7-2 and TRBJ2-7; 10 bases line up with TRBD2. Germline loops: CDR1 SGHTA, CDR2 FQGNSA. This CDR3 contains 15 residues. V lost 3 bases, J lost 0 bases, and 2 bases stayed unmatched. This CDR3 reads CASSFSGRSSYEQYV. The CDR3 DNA sequence: TGTGCCAGCAGCTTTAGCGGGAGGAGCTCCTACGAGCAGTACGTC.

The gene calls are TRBV7-8 and TRBJ1-1; 7 positions match TRBD1. Germline-derived CDR1 and CDR2 are SGHVS and FQNEAQ. The length of the CDR3 is 16 residues. The V and J ends lost 2 bases and 0 bases, in that order; junction bases with no gene match: 6. The CDR3 here is CASSLRRTGVNTEAFF. CDR3 nucleotides: TGTGCCAGCAGCTTACGTCGGACAGGAGTGAACACTGAAGCTTTCTTT.